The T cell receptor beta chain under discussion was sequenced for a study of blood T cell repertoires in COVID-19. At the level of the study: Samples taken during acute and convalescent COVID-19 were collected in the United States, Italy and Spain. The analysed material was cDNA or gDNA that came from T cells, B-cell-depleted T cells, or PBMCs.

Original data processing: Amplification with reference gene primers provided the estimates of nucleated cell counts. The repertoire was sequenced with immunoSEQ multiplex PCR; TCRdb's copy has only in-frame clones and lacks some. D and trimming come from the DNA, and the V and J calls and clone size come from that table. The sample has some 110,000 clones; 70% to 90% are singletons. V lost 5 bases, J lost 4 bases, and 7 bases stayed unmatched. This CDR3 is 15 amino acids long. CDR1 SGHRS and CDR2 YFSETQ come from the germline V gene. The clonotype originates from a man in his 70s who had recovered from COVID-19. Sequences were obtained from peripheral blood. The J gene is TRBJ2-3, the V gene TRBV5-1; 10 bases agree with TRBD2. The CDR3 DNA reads TGCGCCAGCAGTCTGGGGCTAGCGGGGGCAGATACGCAGTATTTT. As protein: CASSLGLAGADTQYF. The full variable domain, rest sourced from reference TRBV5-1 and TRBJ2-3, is KAGVTQTPRYLIKTRGQQVTLSCSPISGHRSVSWYQQTPGQGLQFLFEYFSETQRNKGNFPGRFSGRQFSNSRSEMNVSTLELGDSALYLCASSLGLAGADTQYFGPGTRLTVL.